This is a list of T cell receptor beta chains from one sample in a study of Ad26.COV2.S vaccination and SARS-CoV-2 variants. Some clones are missing from TCRdb's copy, which holds only in-frame ones; the method was immunoSEQ multiplex PCR. The sample includes under 550,000 clones, approximately 92% of them seen just once. The sample consisted of peripheral blood, taken in a trial of Ad26.COV2.S vaccine versus placebo. The receptors shown here come from a person aged 18 to 59 who received the Ad26.COV2.S COVID-19 vaccine or a placebo. CDR3s include the opening cysteine and the closing phenylalanine or tryptophan. D genes are given only for firm matches. Expanded clones are given a class, and other clones once, few, many or no size at all.

>TRBJ1-3|TRBV10-3|-|-
TGTGCCATCGGAAGCACCTCTGGAAACACCATATATTTT
CAIGSTSGNTIYF
>TRBJ2-4|TRBV2|-|-
TGTGCCAGCAGTGACAGCGCCAAAAACATTCAGTACTTC
CASSDSAKNIQYF
>TRBJ1-5|TRBV7-8|once|-
TGTGCCAGCAGCAAAAATACCCCTGGGGACCTCTATCAGCCCCAGCATTTT
CASSKNTPGDLYQPQHF
>TRBJ1-1|TRBV10-3|-|-
TGTGCCACGATACCCGGAGACAGGTTGAACACTGAAGCTTTCTTT
CATIPGDRLNTEAFF
>TRBJ2-7|TRBV27|-|-
TGTGCCAGCAGTTATGGCTACGAGCAGTACTTC
CASSYGYEQYF
>TRBJ1-2|TRBV5-4|-|-
TGTGCCAGCAGCTGGGACCGGTGGGACTATGGCTACACCTTC
CASSWDRWDYGYTF
>TRBJ1-1|TRBV28|-|-
TGTGCCAGCAGTGCGTCCCAGGGTTCGAGTGTGAACACTGAAGCTTTCTTT
CASSASQGSSVNTEAFF
>TRBJ2-7|TRBV6-2/TRBV6-3|-|-
TGTGCCAGCAGCCCCGCGGAGGGGAGCTACGAGCAGTACTTC
CASSPAEGSYEQYF
>TRBJ2-7|TRBV6-2/TRBV6-3|-|TRBD2
TGTGCCAGCAGTCTTCGGACTAGCGGGAGAGGCGAGCAGTACTTC
CASSLRTSGRGEQYF
>TRBJ1-2|TRBV7-9|-|-
TGTGCCAGCAGCTTGGACAGCCTTGGCTATGGCTACACCTTC
CASSLDSLGYGYTF
>TRBJ1-2|TRBV6-2/TRBV6-3|-|-
TGTGCCAGCAGTGTGTCAGAGATTAACTATGGCTACACCTTC
CASSVSEINYGYTF
>TRBJ2-7|TRBV14|-|TRBD2
TGTGCCAGCAGCCGCCTTGAGGGACTAGCGGGAGGAGCTAGCCACGAGCAGTACTTC
CASSRLEGLAGGASHEQYF
>TRBJ2-3|TRBV14|-|TRBD2
TGTGCCAGCAGCCAAGGGGACTATAGCACAGATACGCAGTATTTT
CASSQGDYSTDTQYF
>TRBJ2-1|TRBV11-2|-|-
TGTGCCAGCAGCTTAGCTGGGTACAATGAGCAGTTCTTC
CASSLAGYNEQFF
>TRBJ2-7|TRBV6-5|-|-
TGTGCCAGCGGGGGGTACGAGCAGTACTTC
CASGGYEQYF
>TRBJ1-3|TRBV18|-|-
TGTGCCAGCTCACCCCTAAGGACGGACCGGAGCTCTGGAAACACCATATATTTT
CASSPLRTDRSSGNTIYF
>TRBJ2-3|TRBV29-1|-|TRBD1
TGCAGCGCAGGGACAGGGTGGACAGATACGCAGTATTTT
CSAGTGWTDTQYF
>TRBJ2-3|TRBV7-3|-|TRBD2
TGTGCCAGCAGCTCCCCCGGGGGGAGGGCCGCCTCTAGCACAGATACGCAGTATTTT
CASSSPGGRAASSTDTQYF
>TRBJ2-7|TRBV29-1|-|TRBD1
TGCAGCGTTGAATGGGTGGGACAGGGGAGCTACGAGCAGTACTTC
CSVEWVGQGSYEQYF
>TRBJ2-1|TRBV12-5|-|TRBD2
TGTGCTAGTGGTTTGGTATACAGCCACAGGCTCACGACTAGCGGTAGCTCCTACAATGAGCAGTTCTTC
CASGLVYSHRLTTSGSSYNEQFF
>TRBJ2-1|TRBV15|-|TRBD1
TGTGCCACCAGCAGAACAGGGGGTGACCTCTACAATGAGCAGTTCTTC
CATSRTGGDLYNEQFF
>TRBJ2-2|TRBV14|-|-
TGTGCCAGCAGCCCGTCGCGAACCCCTGGCGGGAACTGGAACACCGGGGAGCTGTTTTTT
CASSPSRTPGGNWNTGELFF
>TRBJ2-2|TRBV7-3|few|-
TGTGCCAGCAGCTTAGGTCAGGGGCTCACCGGGGAGCTGTTTTTT
CASSLGQGLTGELFF
>TRBJ2-5|TRBV30|-|TRBD2
TGTGCCTGGGCGGGAGCTCCCGGGGGGAGTCAGTACTTC
CAWAGAPGGSQYF
>TRBJ2-1|TRBV2|-|TRBD2
TGTGCCTTCCCGACTAGCGGGAGGAACAATGAGCAGTTCTTC
CAFPTSGRNNEQFF
>TRBJ1-5|TRBV25-1|-|-
TGTGCCAGCAGTGACCGGTGGCCTAATGGCAATCAGCCCCAGCATTTT
CASSDRWPNGNQPQHF
>TRBJ1-5|TRBV10-2|-|TRBD1
TGCGCCAGCTGGATAGGGACAGGGGGCAGTCAGCCCCAGCATTTT
CASWIGTGGSQPQHF
>TRBJ2-5|TRBV19|-|TRBD1
TGTGCCAGTAGTGTCGGACAGGGGGCCTTCGGGAGAGAGACCCAGTACTTC
CASSVGQGAFGRETQYF
>TRBJ2-3|TRBV28|-|-
TGTGCCAGCAGTTTCCCAGGGATGGCTACGCAGTATTTT
CASSFPGMATQYF
>TRBJ2-1|TRBV7-9|-|-
TGTGCCAGCAGCTTAGGACAGTCTGGGGGAGTCCCCTACAATGAGCAGTTCTTC
CASSLGQSGGVPYNEQFF
>TRBJ2-3|TRBV5-1|-|-
TGCGCCAGCAGCTTGCGGGTCACAGATACGCAGTATTTT
CASSLRVTDTQYF
>TRBJ2-4|TRBV4-2|-|-
TGTGCCAGCAGCCAAGATGCCTTACTAGCCAAAAACATTCAGTACTTC
CASSQDALLAKNIQYF
>TRBJ2-1|TRBV18|-|TRBD1
TGTGCCAGCTCAAGGACAGGGGCGGTCAATGAGCAGTTCTTC
CASSRTGAVNEQFF
>TRBJ2-1|TRBV30|-|-
TGTGCCTGGAGGCAAGGGAGGTTACCTTACAATGAGCAGTTCTTC
CAWRQGRLPYNEQFF
>TRBJ2-3|TRBV7-6|-|TRBD1
TGTGCCAGCAGCCACGGACAGGGAGGCACAGATACGCAGTATTTT
CASSHGQGGTDTQYF
>TRBJ2-7|TRBV4-3|-|TRBD2
TGCGCCAGCAGCCAAGAGGCTAGCGGAGACTACGAGCAGTACTTC
CASSQEASGDYEQYF
>TRBJ2-6|TRBV25-1|-|-
TGTGCCAGCAGTGACCAGGTTTCCTCCTCTGGGGCCAACGTCCTGACTTTC
CASSDQVSSSGANVLTF
>TRBJ2-1|TRBV5-1|-|-
TGCGCCAGCAGCTTGGAGGGGGTGAATGAGCAGTTCTTC
CASSLEGVNEQFF
>TRBJ1-6|TRBV3-1/TRBV3-2|-|-
TGTGCCAGCAGCCAAGGGCAGGGAGGGGATTCACCCCTCCACTTT
CASSQGQGGDSPLHF
>TRBJ2-7|TRBV3-1/TRBV3-2|-|-
TGTGCCAGCAGCCAATCCAGGGTAGCAGAGCAGTACTTC
CASSQSRVAEQYF
>TRBJ1-2|TRBV28|-|-
TGTGCCAGCAGGGCGGGGGGGACTAACTATGGCTACACCTTC
CASRAGGTNYGYTF
>TRBJ2-1|TRBV6-5|-|TRBD2
TGTGCCAGCAGTTACTCGCCCCTAGCGGGTTATTTCTTC
CASSYSPLAGYFF
>TRBJ2-7|TRBV25-1|-|TRBD1
TGTGCCAGCAGTGAAACTTACGGGACAGGGTTCGAGCAGTACTTC
CASSETYGTGFEQYF